This T cell receptor (beta chain) derives from a study of blood T cell repertoires in COVID-19. As for the study in general: In each case, the material was cDNA or gDNA derived from T cells, B-cell-depleted T cells, or PBMCs.

The CDR3 covers 15 residues. Looked up from germline, CDR1 is MGHRA and CDR2 is YSYEKL. The junction had 5 bases not matched to a gene; V was cut back by 0 bases and J by 5 bases. Participants had their cohort set by participant-reported clinical history. In the original analysis: For nucleated cells, counts were estimated from reference gene primer amplification. Sequenced by immunoSEQ multiplex PCR; TCRdb stores in-frame clones only, minus some. D and trimming were read from the DNA, whereas the V and J calls and clone size are those reported in that table. This sample has hundreds of thousands of clones; about 88% occur once, and the top ten carry around 2.9%.

The source of this sequence is a woman in her 50s who had recovered from COVID-19. V is TRBV4-1 and J is TRBJ2-5; 8 bases match TRBD2. Sequencing was carried out using PBMCs or T cells enriched from blood (not recorded which). The CDR3, as DNA: TGCGCCAGCAGCCAAGATATCGGGAGGGCCGAGACCCAGTACTTC. Translated: CASSQDIGRAETQYF.